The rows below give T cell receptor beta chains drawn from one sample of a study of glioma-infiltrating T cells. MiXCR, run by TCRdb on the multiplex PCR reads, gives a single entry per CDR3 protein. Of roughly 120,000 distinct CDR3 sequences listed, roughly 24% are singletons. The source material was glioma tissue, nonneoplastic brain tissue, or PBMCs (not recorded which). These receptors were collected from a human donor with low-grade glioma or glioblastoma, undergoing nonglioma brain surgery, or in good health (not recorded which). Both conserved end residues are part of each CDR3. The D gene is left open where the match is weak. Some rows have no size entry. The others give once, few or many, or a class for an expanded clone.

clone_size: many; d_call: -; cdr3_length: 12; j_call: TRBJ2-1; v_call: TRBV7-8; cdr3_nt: TGTGCCAGCAGCTTACGTAACAATGAGCAGTTCTTC; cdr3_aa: CASSLRNNEQFF
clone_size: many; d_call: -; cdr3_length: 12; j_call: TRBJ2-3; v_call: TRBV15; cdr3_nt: TGTGCCACCAGCAGACTGCGAGATACGCAGTATTTT; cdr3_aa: CATSRLRDTQYF
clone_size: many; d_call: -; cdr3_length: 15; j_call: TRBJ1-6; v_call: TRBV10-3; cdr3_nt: TGTGCCATCAGTGACCAAGACAGTTATAATTCACCCCTCCACTTT; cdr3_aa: CAISDQDSYNSPLHF
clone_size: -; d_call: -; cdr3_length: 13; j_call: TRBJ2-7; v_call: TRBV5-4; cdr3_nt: TGTGCCAGCAACTACGGGACACTGGGGGAGCAGTACTTC; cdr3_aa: CASNYGTLGEQYF
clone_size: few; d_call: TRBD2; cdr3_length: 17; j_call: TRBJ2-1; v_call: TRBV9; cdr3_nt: TGTGCCAGCAGCGTAAACCCGTCGAGGGAGGGGTACAATGAGCAGTTCTTC; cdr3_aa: CASSVNPSREGYNEQFF
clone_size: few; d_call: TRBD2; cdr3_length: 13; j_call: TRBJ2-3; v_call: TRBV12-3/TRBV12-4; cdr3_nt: TGTGCCAGCAGTTTCCTTAGCGGGCGTACGCAGTATTTT; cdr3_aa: CASSFLSGRTQYF
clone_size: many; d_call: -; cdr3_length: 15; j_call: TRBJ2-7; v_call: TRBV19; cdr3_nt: TGTGCCAGTAGTATCCAGGGCGGCGTTTTTGGCGAGCAGTACTTC; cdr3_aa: CASSIQGGVFGEQYF
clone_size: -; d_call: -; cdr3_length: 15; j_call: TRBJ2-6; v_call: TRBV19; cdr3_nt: TGTGCCAGTAACCCCTCCGGGGCTGGGGCCAACGTCCTGACTTTC; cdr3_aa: CASNPSGAGANVLTF
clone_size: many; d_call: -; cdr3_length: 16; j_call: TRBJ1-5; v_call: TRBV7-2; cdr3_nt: TGTGCCAGCAGCCCCGGGACGGTTAATAGCAATCAGCCCCAGCATTTT; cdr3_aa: CASSPGTVNSNQPQHF
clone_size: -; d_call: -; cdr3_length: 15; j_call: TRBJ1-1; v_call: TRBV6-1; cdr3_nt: TGTGCCATCCGACAAAGAGCGGGGGCGGACACTGAAGCTTTCTTT; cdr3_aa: CAIRQRAGADTEAFF
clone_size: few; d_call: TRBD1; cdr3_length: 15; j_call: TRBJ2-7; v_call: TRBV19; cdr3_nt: TGTGCCAGTAGTATAGATAGGACAGGGCCTCGCGAGCAGTACTTC; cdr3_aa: CASSIDRTGPREQYF
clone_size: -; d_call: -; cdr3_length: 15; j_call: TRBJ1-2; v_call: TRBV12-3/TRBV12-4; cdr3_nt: TGTGCCAGCAGTTTTGCGAGCGAGACCCAGTATGGCTACACCTTC; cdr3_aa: CASSFASETQYGYTF
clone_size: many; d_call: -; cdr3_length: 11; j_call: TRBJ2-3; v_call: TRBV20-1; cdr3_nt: TGCAGTGCTAGTAGGGAAGATACGCAGTATTTT; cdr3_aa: CSASREDTQYF
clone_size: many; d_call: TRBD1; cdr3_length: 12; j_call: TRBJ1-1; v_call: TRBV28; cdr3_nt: TGTGCCAGCGTTCAGGGGGGAGTAGAAGCTTTCTTT; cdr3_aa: CASVQGGVEAFF
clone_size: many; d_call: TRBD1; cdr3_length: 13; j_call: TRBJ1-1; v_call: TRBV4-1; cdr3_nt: TGCGCCAGCAGGACCCTACAGGGGTCTGAAGCTTTCTTT; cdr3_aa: CASRTLQGSEAFF
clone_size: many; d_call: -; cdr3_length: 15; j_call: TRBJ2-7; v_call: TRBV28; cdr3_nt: TGTGCCAGCAGTTTACCGCCAGCGACAATTTACGAGCAGTACTTC; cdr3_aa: CASSLPPATIYEQYF
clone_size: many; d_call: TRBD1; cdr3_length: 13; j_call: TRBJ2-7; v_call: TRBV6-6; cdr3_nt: TGTGCCAGCAGTTACGGGACAGGGAACGAGCAGTACTTC; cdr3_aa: CASSYGTGNEQYF
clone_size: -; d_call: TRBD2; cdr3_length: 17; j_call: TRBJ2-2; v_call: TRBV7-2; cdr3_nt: TGTGCCAGCAGCTTACCTCGGGGGAGGGCCGACACCGGGGAGCTGTTTTTT; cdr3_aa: CASSLPRGRADTGELFF
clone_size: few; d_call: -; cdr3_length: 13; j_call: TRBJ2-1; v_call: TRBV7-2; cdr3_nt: TGTGCCAGCAGCTTAATGAGGGACAATGAGCGGTTCTTC; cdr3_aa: CASSLMRDNERFF
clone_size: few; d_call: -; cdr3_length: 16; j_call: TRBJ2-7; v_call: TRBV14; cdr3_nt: TGTGCCAGCAGCCAAGATCTTTACGGGAGCTCCTACGAGCAGTACTTC; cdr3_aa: CASSQDLYGSSYEQYF
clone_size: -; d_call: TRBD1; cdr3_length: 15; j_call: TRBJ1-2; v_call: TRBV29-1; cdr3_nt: TGCAGCGTTAACTTGGTTGAAGGGACAGGCTATGGCTACACCTTC; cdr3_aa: CSVNLVEGTGYGYTF
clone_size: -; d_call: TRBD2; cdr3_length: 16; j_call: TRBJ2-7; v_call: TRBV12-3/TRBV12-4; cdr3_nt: TGTGCCAGCAGGAGAGGGACTAGCGGGAGTTCCTACGAGCAGTACTTC; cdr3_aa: CASRRGTSGSSYEQYF
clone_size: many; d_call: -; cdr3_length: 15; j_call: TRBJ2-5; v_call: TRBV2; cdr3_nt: TGTGCCAGCAGTGAAACGGGAGTAGGACGGAAGACCCAGTACTTC; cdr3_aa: CASSETGVGRKTQYF
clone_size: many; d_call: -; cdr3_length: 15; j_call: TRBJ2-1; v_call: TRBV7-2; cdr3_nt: TGTGCCAGCAGCTTAGATACAGCAGCCTACAATGAGCAGTTCTTC; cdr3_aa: CASSLDTAAYNEQFF
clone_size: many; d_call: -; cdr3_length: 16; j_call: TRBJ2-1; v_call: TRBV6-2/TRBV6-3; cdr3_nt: TGTGCCAGCAGTTACTCGGTCCTGGACCAGGTGAATGAGCAGTTCTTC; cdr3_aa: CASSYSVLDQVNEQFF
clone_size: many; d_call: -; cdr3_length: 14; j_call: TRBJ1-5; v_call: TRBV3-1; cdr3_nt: TGTGCCAGCAGCACCCACAGGGAAGAGCAGCCCCAGCATTTT; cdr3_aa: CASSTHREEQPQHF
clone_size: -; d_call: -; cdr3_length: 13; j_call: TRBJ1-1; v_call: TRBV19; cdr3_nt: TGTGCCAGTAATAATGCAGGGAACACTGAAGCTTTCTTT; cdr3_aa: CASNNAGNTEAFF
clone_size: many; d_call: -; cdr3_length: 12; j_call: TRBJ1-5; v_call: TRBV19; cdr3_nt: TGTGCCAGTGGGATTGGCGGCAATCCCCAGCATTTT; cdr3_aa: CASGIGGNPQHF
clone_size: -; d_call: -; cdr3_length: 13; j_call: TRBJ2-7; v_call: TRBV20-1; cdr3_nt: TGCAGTGCCCCGGGACAAGGCCTCTACGAGCAGTACTTC; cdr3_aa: CSAPGQGLYEQYF
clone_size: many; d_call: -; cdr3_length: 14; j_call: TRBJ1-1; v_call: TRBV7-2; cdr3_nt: TGTGCCAGCAGCTTAGCCACACAGAACACTGAAGCTTTCTTT; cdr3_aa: CASSLATQNTEAFF
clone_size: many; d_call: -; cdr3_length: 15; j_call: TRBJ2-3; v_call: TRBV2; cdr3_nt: TGTGCCAGCAGGTCACTAGCAAGGCCCACAGATACGCAGTATTTT; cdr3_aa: CASRSLARPTDTQYF
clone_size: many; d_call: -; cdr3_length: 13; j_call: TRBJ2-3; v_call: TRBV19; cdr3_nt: TGTGCCAGTAGAGTATCGGGCACAGATACGCAGTATTTT; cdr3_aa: CASRVSGTDTQYF
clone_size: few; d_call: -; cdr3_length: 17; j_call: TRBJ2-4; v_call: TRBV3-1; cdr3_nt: TGTGCCAGCAGCCAAGATGGTTCTCCATTAGCCAAAAACATTCAGTACTTC; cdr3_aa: CASSQDGSPLAKNIQYF
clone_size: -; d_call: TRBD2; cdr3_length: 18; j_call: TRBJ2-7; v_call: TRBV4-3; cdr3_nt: TGCGCCAGCAGCCAAGATCGGGCTAGAGCGGGGAGCTCCTACGAGCAGTACTTC; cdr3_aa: CASSQDRARAGSSYEQYF
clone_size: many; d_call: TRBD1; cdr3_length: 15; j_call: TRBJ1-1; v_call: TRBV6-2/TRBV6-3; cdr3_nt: TGTGCCAGCAGTTACCCCGGGACAGGGGGCGGTGAAGCTTTCTTT; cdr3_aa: CASSYPGTGGGEAFF
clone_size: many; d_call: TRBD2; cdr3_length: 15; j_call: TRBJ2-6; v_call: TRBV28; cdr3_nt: TGTGCCACCAAGGGAGGGAACTCTGGGGCCAACGTCCTGACTTTC; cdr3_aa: CATKGGNSGANVLTF
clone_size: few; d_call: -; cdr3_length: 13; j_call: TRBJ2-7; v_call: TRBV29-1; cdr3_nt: TGCAGCGTTGAATCGGGGACGACCTACGAGCAGTACTTC; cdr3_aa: CSVESGTTYEQYF
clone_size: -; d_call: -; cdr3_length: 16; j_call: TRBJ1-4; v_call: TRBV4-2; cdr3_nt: TGTGCCAGCAGCCGAGTCGGAACGGGCCCTAATGAAAAACTGTTTTTT; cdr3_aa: CASSRVGTGPNEKLFF
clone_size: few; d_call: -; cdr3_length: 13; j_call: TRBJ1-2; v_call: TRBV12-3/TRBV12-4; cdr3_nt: TGTGCCAGCAGTTTATGGGAAAGCTATGGCTACACCTTC; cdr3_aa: CASSLWESYGYTF
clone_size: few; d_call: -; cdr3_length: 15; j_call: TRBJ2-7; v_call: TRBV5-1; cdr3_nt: TGCGCCAGCAGCTTTGACAGAGGGGCCTACTACGAGCAGTACTTC; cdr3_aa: CASSFDRGAYYEQYF
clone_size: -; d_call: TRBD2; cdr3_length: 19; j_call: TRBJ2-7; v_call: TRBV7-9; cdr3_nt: TGTGCCAGCAGCTTAGCTGGACTAGCGGGCGTCGGGCCTTCCTACGAGCAGTACTTC; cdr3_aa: CASSLAGLAGVGPSYEQYF
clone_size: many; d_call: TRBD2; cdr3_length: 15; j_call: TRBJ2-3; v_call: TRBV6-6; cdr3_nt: TGTGCCAGCAGTTACCGGGGAGGGGAGGCAGATACGCAGTATTTT; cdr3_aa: CASSYRGGEADTQYF
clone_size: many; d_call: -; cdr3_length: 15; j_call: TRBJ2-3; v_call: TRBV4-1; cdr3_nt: TGCGCCAGCAGCCAAGATACGGCAGTGTGGGATACGCAGTATTTT; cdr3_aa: CASSQDTAVWDTQYF
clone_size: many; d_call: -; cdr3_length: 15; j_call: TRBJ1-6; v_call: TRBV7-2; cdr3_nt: TGTGCCAGCAGCTTTCGAAGGGACCTCATATCACCCCTCCACTTT; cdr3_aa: CASSFRRDLISPLHF
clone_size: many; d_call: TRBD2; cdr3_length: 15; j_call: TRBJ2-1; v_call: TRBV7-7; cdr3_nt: TGTGCCAGCAGCCACGGACTAGCGGGTAACAATGAGCAGTTCTTC; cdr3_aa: CASSHGLAGNNEQFF
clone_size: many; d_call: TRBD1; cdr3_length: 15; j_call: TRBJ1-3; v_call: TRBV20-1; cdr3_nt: TGCAGTGCTAGAGACCGGACAGGACCTGGAAACACCATATATTTT; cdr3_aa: CSARDRTGPGNTIYF
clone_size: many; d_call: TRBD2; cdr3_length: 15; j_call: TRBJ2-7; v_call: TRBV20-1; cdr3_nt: TGCAGTGCTAGACTCACTAGCGGGAGTCTCTACGAGCAGTACTTC; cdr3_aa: CSARLTSGSLYEQYF
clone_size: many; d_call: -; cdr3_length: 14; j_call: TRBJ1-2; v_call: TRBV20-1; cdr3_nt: TGCAGTGCTTCGGGGGGCGGGAATAACTATGGCTACACCTTC; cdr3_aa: CSASGGGNNYGYTF
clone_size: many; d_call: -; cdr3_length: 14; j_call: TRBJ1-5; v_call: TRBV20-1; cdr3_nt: TGCAGTGCTAGAGATGGCTCGTGGGATCAGCCCCAGCATTTT; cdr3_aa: CSARDGSWDQPQHF
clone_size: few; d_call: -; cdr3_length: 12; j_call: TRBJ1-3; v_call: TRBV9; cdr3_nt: TGTGCCAGCAGCGAACCCCAAAACACCATATATTTT; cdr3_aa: CASSEPQNTIYF
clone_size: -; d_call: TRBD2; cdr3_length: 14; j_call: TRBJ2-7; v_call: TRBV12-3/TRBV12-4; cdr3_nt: TGTGCCAGCAGTACTAGCGGGAGTATCTACGAGCAGTACTTC; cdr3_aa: CASSTSGSIYEQYF